The rows below give T cell receptor beta chains drawn from one sample of a study of blood T cell repertoires in COVID-19. Assay used: immunoSEQ multiplex PCR; TCRdb lists only in-frame clones, some missing. The sample records roughly 200,000 clones, roughly three quarters being singletons. The sequenced sample was peripheral blood. The receptors come from a woman aged 45-60 years with active or convalescent COVID-19. CDR3s include the opening cysteine and the closing phenylalanine or tryptophan. The D gene is left open where the match is weak.

d_gene	len	v_gene	CDR3aa
.	11	TRBV6-5	CASSYTDTIYF
.	14	TRBV7-9	CASSLTQAPYGYTF
.	14	TRBV11-3	CASSRPRQTYEQYF
TRBD2	17	TRBV18	CASSPDGSGSSYNEQFF
TRBD2	16	TRBV4-2	CASSQGVAGAPDTQYF
.	15	TRBV7-9	CASSPGLLRRNTIYF
TRBD1	17	TRBV29-1	CSVDPTGTGVGHTEAFF
.	15	TRBV4-2	CASSQAWRDPYEQYF
TRBD1	15	TRBV5-6	CASSWDRVGNSPLHF
TRBD1	14	TRBV2	CASSQTGGNQPQHF
TRBD1	15	TRBV28	CASSSGTASGNTIYF
.	16	TRBV4-3	CASSQVVWQSARGYTF
.	12	TRBV11-3	CASSFSRGEQYF
.	14	TRBV7-9	CASSPRGAGYGYTF
TRBD2	14	TRBV11-2	CASSLRTSAGEQFF
.	17	TRBV18	CASSPPSSTSLGETQYF
TRBD1	15	TRBV6-5	CASRPTGGWVDTQYF
.	12	TRBV7-2	CASSLAPYEQYF
TRBD1	14	TRBV2	CASNQGTGGSPLHF
TRBD1	16	TRBV5-1	CASSLRTGVLNTEAFF
TRBD1	17	TRBV11-2	CASSFVTGGIFNQPQHF
TRBD1	18	TRBV28	CASRGVGTGDPANTEAFF
.	15	TRBV6-6	CASSLAGQGGNTIYF
.	16	TRBV6-5	CASSYSSRGTGNTIYF
.	16	TRBV29-1	CSVVSGAVSGANVLTF
TRBD2	17	TRBV7-3	CASSPSGTKTAYNEQFF
.	14	TRBV12-5	CASGSGVPGDEQYF
TRBD1	13	TRBV30	CAWSGQAHQPQHF
.	15	TRBV4-2	CASSQEDASTDTQYF
TRBD2	15	TRBV30	CAWTPGTSGHNEQFF
TRBD1	15	TRBV6-5	CASSLLMTGIHEQYF
TRBD2	17	TRBV7-8	CASRRLAGSLNTGELFF
TRBD1	15	TRBV18	CASSPADRGNQPQHF
TRBD2	14	TRBV18	CASSPPGGGAWQYF
TRBD1	17	TRBV18	CASSPSGQGTGANVLTF
TRBD2	15	TRBV7-7	CASSQGLAGANEQFF
.	12	TRBV6-4	CASSDRGYEQFF
.	14	TRBV7-3	CASSLRQITDTQYF
TRBD1	17	TRBV7-3	CASSLPTGTGGTGELFF
TRBD1	15	TRBV30	CAWSPRRDRGNTIYF
.	15	TRBV5-5	CASSQGLEVTDTQYF
TRBD1	13	TRBV6-2/TRBV6-3	CASSWQGDQPQHF
.	15	TRBV4-2	CASSQDRGGEETQYF
.	13	TRBV19	CASSKQGNYGYTF
.	15	TRBV18	CASSLSGVVNTEAFF
TRBD2	18	TRBV4-1	CASSQDRGGAIISNEQFF
.	14	TRBV4-3	CASSLDRSYNEQFF
.	15	TRBV15	CATSRDKGDARELFF
TRBD1	17	TRBV6-4	CASSDPSDRITNQPQHF
TRBD1	15	TRBV6-5	CASSSQGAGDYGYTF
.	12	TRBV28	CASRSGGRELFF
.	13	TRBV4-2	CASSPTLLGGYTF
.	13	TRBV12-3/TRBV12-4	CASSQGLSEKLFF